Below are 16 T cell receptor beta chains sequenced from a single sample in a study of tumor T cells in aggressive B-cell lymphoma. Assay used: immunoSEQ multiplex PCR; TCRdb lists only in-frame clones, some missing. This repertoire shows approximately 840 clones, 64% found once; its top ten account for around 21%. Input material: tumor tissue. These receptors all come from an adult with diffuse large B cell lymphoma.

This clone was counted between two and nine times. The V call is TRBV5-4, the J call TRBJ1-3; D uncertain. The germline V gene encodes CDR1 SGHNT and CDR2 YYREEE (reference sequence). The V gene lost 4 bases and the J gene lost 0 bases, with 8 bases spanning the gap. The CDR3 is made up of 14 amino acids. This CDR3 reads CASSQPGSGNTIYF. In nucleotides, the CDR3 is TGTGCCAGCAGCCAACCGGGCTCTGGAAACACCATATATTTT.

This clone was recorded a few times. The rearrangement joins TRBV19 to TRBJ2-1; a possible D gene is TRBD1 (5 bases). CDR3 size: 12 residues. V was cut by 4 bases and J by 7 bases, with 8 bases left in between. Germline-derived CDR1 and CDR2 are LNHDA and SQIVND (reference sequence). CDR3 in amino acids: CASSTGFNEQFF. CDR3 nucleotides: TGTGCCAGTAGTACAGGGTTTAATGAGCAGTTCTTC.

The V gene is TRBV7-2, the J gene TRBJ1-1; the D is unclear. Germline V gene lookup returns CDR1 SGHTA and CDR2 FQGNSA. V was shortened by 3 bases and J by 4 bases, with 12 bases between the two germline ends. The CDR3 spans 14 residues. CDR3 sequence: CASSLRGASTEAFF. The CDR3, as DNA: TGTGCCAGCAGCTTGCGGGGAGCGAGCACTGAAGCTTTCTTT. Looking up the rest from reference TRBV7-2 and TRBJ1-1 gives the full variable domain: GAGVSQSPSNKVTEKGKDVELRCDPISGHTALYWYRQSLGQGLEFLIYFQGNSAPDKSGLPSDRFSAERTGGSVSTLTIQRTQQEDSAVYLCASSLRGASTEAFFGQGTRLTVV.

The rearrangement links TRBV2 to TRBJ2-7; TRBD2 matches at 12 bases. Germline V gene sequence: CDR1 SNHLY, CDR2 FYNNEI. Trimming at V came to 0 bases and at J to 0 bases, leaving 3 bases not matched to a gene. The CDR3 runs to 17 residues. CDR3 sequence reads: CASSEAGTSGLSYEQYF. DNA of the CDR3: TGTGCCAGCAGTGAAGCAGGGACTAGCGGGCTCTCCTACGAGCAGTACTTC.

The chain recombines TRBV7-8 with TRBJ2-5; TRBD1 aligns across 9 bases. Germline values: CDR1 SGHVS, CDR2 FQNEAQ. The CDR3 has 14 residues. Trimming at V came to 6 bases and at J to 3 bases, leaving 5 bases not matched to a gene. This CDR3 is CASREGTGKETQYF. CDR3 bases: TGTGCCAGCAGGGAAGGGACAGGGAAAGAGACCCAGTACTTC.

The chain has TRBV9 and TRBJ2-2; the match to TRBD2 covers 10 bases. V was pared by 0 bases and J by 7 bases, with 6 bases of the junction left unmatched. The V gene's germline CDR1 is SGDLS and CDR2 YYNGEE. The CDR3 runs to 16 residues. The CDR3 spells CASSVATSGKGGELFF. CDR3 DNA: TGTGCCAGCAGCGTAGCAACTAGCGGGAAAGGCGGGGAGCTGTTTTTT.

V usage is TRBV19 and J usage is TRBJ1-2, with D possibly TRBD1 on 5 matching bases. CDR1 and CDR2 (germline): LNHDA, SQIVND (reference sequence). The CDR3 contains 14 residues. Trimming took off 2 bases at V and 4 bases at J, with 11 bases between the two ends. CDR3 protein: CASSITAGSYGYTF. DNA of the CDR3: TGTGCCAGTAGTATAACAGCAGGGTCCTATGGCTACACCTTC.

The J gene is TRBJ2-7, the V gene TRBV5-4; 8 nucleotides line up with TRBD2. The V and J ends lost 5 bases and 5 bases, in that order; junction bases with no gene match: 9. This CDR3 comprises 14 residues. Germline-derived CDR1 and CDR2 are SGHNT and YYREEE (reference sequence). CDR3 bases: TGTGCCAGCAGGGTAAGCGGGAGTCTCCACGAGCAGTACTTC. It codes for CASRVSGSLHEQYF.

This clone was seen a few times. The same CDR3 is also encoded by other DNA sequences in this sample. The chain joins TRBV28 to TRBJ2-2; D remains unclear. CDR3 length: 15 residues. The germline CDR1 and CDR2 sequences are MDHEN and SYDVKM. Trimming stripped 5 bases from V and 0 bases from J, with 10 bases between. The CDR3 DNA is TGTGCCAGCAGTCCTACCACGGCGAACACCGGGGAGCTGTTTTTT. Protein: CASSPTTANTGELFF.

J is TRBJ2-7 and V is TRBV29-1, with D tentatively TRBD2 (6 bases). V was shortened by 3 bases and J by 3 bases, with 9 bases between the two germline ends. CDR3 length equals 12 residues. The V gene's germline CDR1 is SQVTM and CDR2 ANQGSEA. The chain's CDR3 is CSVERGNYEQYF. CDR3 in DNA: TGCAGCGTTGAGCGGGGAAACTACGAGCAGTACTTC.

This clone was picked up a small number of times. The CDR3 loop is CASSPRQGGTEAFF. DNA of the CDR3: TGTGCCAGCAGTCCTAGACAGGGGGGCACTGAAGCTTTCTTT. The chain combines TRBV6-6 with TRBJ1-1; 9 bases align to TRBD1. Germline lookup yields CDR1 MNHNY and CDR2 SVGAGI (reference sequence). The V gene end was trimmed by 5 bases and the J gene end by 4 bases; junction bases not matched to a gene: 5. This CDR3 is 14 amino acids long.

This clone was found a few times. The chain combines TRBV6-1 with TRBJ2-7; D is undetermined. Germline CDR1 MNHNS, CDR2 SASEGT. CDR3 length: 11 residues. V was cut by 2 bases and J by 6 bases, with 5 bases left in between. The DNA of the CDR3 is TGTGCCAGCAGTGAACAGGCCGAGCAGTACTTC. The encoded protein is CASSEQAEQYF.

The V call is TRBV15, the J call TRBJ1-1; a possible D gene is TRBD1 (5 bases). This CDR3 spans 13 amino acids. Germline CDR1 LNHNV, CDR2 YYDKDF (reference sequence). The V end lost 0 bases, the J end lost 6 bases, and 8 bases lay between the germline ends. In nucleotides, the CDR3 is TGTGCCACCAGCAGAGATGGGGGGGCTGAAGCTTTCTTT. Its translation is CATSRDGGAEAFF.

The V call is TRBV9, the J call TRBJ2-2; TRBD2 matches at 8 bases. Germline values: CDR1 SGDLS, CDR2 YYNGEE. V lost 0 bases to trimming and J lost 3 bases; unmatched junction nucleotides: 1. The CDR3 runs 15 residues. DNA of the CDR3: TGTGCCAGCAGCGTAGCGGGAGGGGACACCGGGGAGCTGTTTTTT. Protein: CASSVAGGDTGELFF.

J is TRBJ2-7 and V is TRBV10-2, with 8 bases identical to TRBD1. The V gene end was trimmed by 8 bases and the J gene end by 6 bases; junction bases not matched to a gene: 3. The CDR3 is made up of 11 amino acids. The germline V gene has CDR1 WSHSY and CDR2 SAAADI. CDR3 sequence (DNA): TGCGCCAGCGGACAGGGAGCCGAGCAGTACTTC. This gives the protein CASGQGAEQYF.

This clone was found once. This rearrangement joins TRBV6-1 to TRBJ2-7, with 9 bases identical to TRBD1. Per germline, CDR1 MNHNS and CDR2 SASEGT. Unmatched junction bases numbered 8, after V lost 11 bases and J lost 3 bases. The CDR3 length is 13 residues. CDR3 nucleotide sequence: TGTGCCGCTGGGGGGACAGGGTACTACGAGCAGTACTTC. It encodes CAAGGTGYYEQYF.